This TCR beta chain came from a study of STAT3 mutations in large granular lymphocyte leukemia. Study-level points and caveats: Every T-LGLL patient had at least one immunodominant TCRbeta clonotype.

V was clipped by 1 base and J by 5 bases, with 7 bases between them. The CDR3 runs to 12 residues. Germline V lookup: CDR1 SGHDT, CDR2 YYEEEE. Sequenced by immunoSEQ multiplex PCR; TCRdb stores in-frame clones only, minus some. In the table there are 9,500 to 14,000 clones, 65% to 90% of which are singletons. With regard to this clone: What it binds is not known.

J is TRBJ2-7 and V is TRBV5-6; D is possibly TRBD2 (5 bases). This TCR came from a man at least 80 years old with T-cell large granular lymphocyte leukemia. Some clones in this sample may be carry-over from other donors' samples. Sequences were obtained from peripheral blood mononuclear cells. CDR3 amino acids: CASSLFGNEQYF. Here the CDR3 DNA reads TGTGCCAGCAGCTTGTTCGGGAACGAGCAGTACTTC.